This TCR beta chain was recovered during a study of OX40 agonist ivuxolimab in advanced cancers. At the level of the whole study: Ivuxolimab, which targeted the costimulatory receptor OX40 (CD134), was an agonistic, fully human IgG2 monoclonal antibody. Peripheral TCRbeta sequencing was intended to test whether TCR sequence diversity was altered and clonal T-cell expansion was caused by ivuxolimab. The paper reports the monotherapy dose-escalation portion (N of about 50 patients) of the phase I ivuxolimab trial. Intravenous ivuxolimab was administered to patients every 2 weeks at six dose levels: 0.01, 0.1, 0.3, 1.5, 3 and 10 mg/kg. Partial responses occurred in three dose-escalation patients, of whom one had hepatocellular carcinoma and two had cutaneous melanoma. Prior anti-PD-1, anti-PD-L1 or anti-CTLA-4 therapy was permitted, and checkpoint inhibitors had been received by about 44% of dose-escalation patients. In the dose-escalation cohort, about four fifths of patients were male, and the mean age was around 65 years with a range of about 20 to 80. Among the 50 to 55 dose-escalation patients, about 20 had hepatocellular carcinoma, some 15 melanoma, 9 renal cell carcinoma and 9 head and neck cancer. What the study reported, not specific to this receptor: Clonal expansion of both CD4+ and CD8+ blood T cells was observed from baseline to week 6 at doses 0.1 to 3.0 mg/kg. The antigen specificity of the peripheral T cells that underwent clonal expansion was not determined. Low levels of normalized T-cell clonal expansion were also seen in some nonresponding patients. In partial responders in the 0.1-3.0 mg/kg groups, normalized peripheral clonal expansion was found to be among the lowest, especially among CD8+ T cells. After ivuxolimab, expanded clones were on average more numerous among CD8+ T cells than among CD4+ T cells.

Notes on this clone: There is no known antigen for this receptor. No clone much larger than this one lies a single base away; base qualities are absent.

Patients with a history of autoimmune disease or receiving systemic immunosuppression were excluded from the trial. Peripheral blood for TCR sequencing was drawn from every dose cohort at baseline, at cycle 4 day 1 and at cycle 7 day 1. Samples came from an open-label, multicenter, first-in-human phase I dose-escalation trial of ivuxolimab. Adults with locally advanced or metastatic head and neck squamous cell, hepatocellular, melanoma or renal cell carcinoma were enrolled in the trial. Before TCR sequencing, CD4+ T cells and CD8+ T cells from peripheral blood were sorted into separate populations. Genomic DNA was extracted from sorted cells for sequencing of the TCRbeta CDR3 region. TCRbeta CDR3 regions were sequenced using the immunoSEQ Assay. Imported from immuneACCESS, the table was reduced by TCRdb to in-frame sequences with V and J called. These copies leave out some clones; in studies compared against another copy, an unresolved V gene accounts for under half, and the cause of the remainder is not known. Across this sample there are tens of thousands of clones, with 91% seen only once. Of the sample, approximately 0.32% is held by the ten largest clones.

V is trimmed back by 0 bases and J by 9 bases, and the junction contains 7 bases that no gene match accounts for. The CDR3 numbers 15 residues from cysteine through phenylalanine. CDR3 DNA is the only sequence kept; it has 45 bases, read in frame from the first base. The rearranged segments are TRBV5-3 and TRBJ2-2, with 8 junctional bases fitting TRBD2. TRBV5-3 is an ORF for which the function is uncertain. Material: CD4+ or CD8+ T cells sorted from blood, obtained in a trial of the OX40 agonist ivuxolimab. This clonotype was sampled from an adult with an advanced solid tumor such as melanoma, head and neck, liver or kidney cancer. The nucleotides read TGTGCCAGAAGCTTGGTACCGGGAGGGCCGCGGGAGCTGTTTTTT. Translated, it gives CARSLVPGGPRELFF.